The next 28 T cell receptor beta chains were all read from a single sample in a study of glioma-infiltrating T cells. Using RNA template, CDR3s of TCR alpha and beta were amplified with iRepertoire arm-PCR. One entry per CDR3 protein results from TCRdb running MiXCR on the multiplex PCR reads. The sample holds about 180,000 distinct CDR3 sequences, roughly two fifths seen once. Sequencing used glioma tissue, nonneoplastic brain tissue, or PBMCs (not recorded which). The receptors here all came from a human donor with low-grade glioma or glioblastoma, undergoing nonglioma brain surgery, or in good health (not recorded which).

The sample holds many counts of this clonotype. The chain uses TRBV3-1 and TRBJ1-1; TRBD1 agrees at 9 bases. The CDR3 runs to 14 residues. Germline loops: CDR1 LGHDT, CDR2 YNNKEL (reference sequence). After removal of 3 bases from V and 6 bases from J, the junction contained 5 bases not matched to a gene. CDR3 in amino acids: CASSQLTGGSEAFF. The CDR3 bases are TGTGCCAGCAGCCAGCTCACAGGGGGCTCTGAAGCTTTCTTT. The full variable domain, completed using reference TRBV3-1 and TRBJ1-1, is DTAVSQTPKYLVTQMGNDKSIKCEQNLGHDTMYWYKQDSKKFLKIMFSYNNKELIINETVPNRFSPKSPDKAHLNLHINSLELGDSAVYFCASSQLTGGSEAFFGQGTRLTVV.

The table lists this clonotype with a few counts. The V call is TRBV29-1, the J call TRBJ2-1; TRBD2 aligns across 9 bases. The germline CDR1 and CDR2 sequences are SQVTM and ANQGSEA. CDR3 length: 13 amino acids. The J segment lost 9 bases and the V segment lost 8 bases, leaving 11 bases of the junction unmatched. The CDR3: CSNLQAGGGEQFF. CDR3 coding DNA: TGCAGCAACCTCCAGGCGGGAGGGGGTGAGCAGTTCTTC.

The rearrangement joins TRBV3-1 to TRBJ2-1; D unresolved. Germline CDR1 and CDR2: LGHDT and YNNKEL (reference sequence). The CDR3 covers 17 residues. V was shortened by 2 bases and J by 0 bases, with 14 bases between the two germline ends. CDR3 residues: CASSQHWSQTSYNEQFF. The DNA for the CDR3 is TGTGCCAGCAGCCAACATTGGAGCCAAACCTCCTACAATGAGCAGTTCTTC.

This clonotype was counted at least ten times. This chain uses TRBV2 with TRBJ1-1; D might be TRBD1 (5 bases). Trimming removed 6 bases at V and 0 bases at J, with 17 bases between. CDR3 size: 16 residues. Germline V lookup: CDR1 SNHLY, CDR2 FYNNEI. The CDR3 region has the DNA TGTGCCAGCAGGGCGGGGGTAGTAGGTATGAACACTGAAGCTTTCTTT. It codes for CASRAGVVGMNTEAFF.

This clonotype has at least ten counts. The chain uses TRBV7-8 and TRBJ2-5; a weak D match, TRBD2 (5 bases). The CDR3 is 15 amino acids. Trimming stripped 3 bases from V and 0 bases from J, with 11 bases between. Per germline, CDR1 SGHVS and CDR2 FQNEAQ. CDR3 bases: TGTGCCAGCAGCTTGAAAGCGGTGAACCAAGAGACCCAGTACTTC. Its translation is CASSLKAVNQETQYF.

Notes on this clonotype: A much larger clone differs by one base, so this may be a read error. V gene TRBV6-1 combines with J gene TRBJ2-4; TRBD1 is a possible D gene (6 bases). Germline CDR1 MNHNS, CDR2 SASEGT. The CDR3 has 16 residues. Written as DNA, the CDR3 is TGTGCCAGCAGTCCACGTGATGACAGGAGCAAAAACATTCGGTACTTC. Encoded protein: CASSPRDDRSKNIRYF.

Comments on this clonotype: The CDR3 carries no conserved terminal phenylalanine or tryptophan, so it likely arises from a read error. V gene TRBV4-2 combines with J gene TRBJ2-7, with D uncertain. The CDR3 has 13 residues. V was clipped by 5 bases and J by 1 base, with 9 bases between them. CDR1 is LGHNA and CDR2 is YNFKEQ in the germline V gene. For the CDR3, the DNA is TGTGCCAGCAGCGCCTCTCAGTCCTACGAGCAGTACCTC. Its protein product is CASSASQSYEQYL.

This clonotype came up many times. The chain combines TRBV2 with TRBJ1-1; D not resolved. The V and J ends lost 8 bases and 0 bases respectively, with 16 bases between them. The CDR3 is made up of 15 amino acids. The germline gives CDR1 SNHLY, CDR2 FYNNEI. Written as DNA, the CDR3 is TGTGCCAGCCTTAAAGGGCAACAGATGAACACTGAAGCTTTCTTT. Amino acid sequence: CASLKGQQMNTEAFF.

As concerns this clonotype: This clone may be a read error of a much larger clone one base away. The J gene is TRBJ2-1, the V gene TRBV6-2 or TRBV6-3; TRBD2 is a possible D gene (6 bases). The CDR3 totals 15 residues. Germline loops: CDR1 MNHEY, CDR2 SVGEGT. Here the CDR3 reads CAISESNGSSNEQFF. DNA of the CDR3: TGTGCCATCAGTGAGTCGAACGGGAGTTCCAATGAGCAGTTCTTC.

The chain links TRBV27 to TRBJ2-7; tentatively, D is TRBD1 (6 bases). In germline, CDR1 is MNHEY, CDR2 SMNVEV (reference sequence). Deletions cut 7 bases from V and 3 bases from J, with 19 bases between. There are 15 residues in the CDR3. The CDR3 loop reads CASTQFQGSYYEQYF. CDR3 DNA: TGTGCCAGCACTCAATTTCAGGGGAGCTACTACGAGCAGTACTTC.

In its sample, this clonotype was seen many times. The J gene is TRBJ1-2, the V gene TRBV28; D unclear. V dropped 7 bases and J dropped 3 bases, with 12 bases sitting between them. This CDR3 is built from 13 residues. Germline V lookup: CDR1 MDHEN, CDR2 SYDVKM. CDR3 amino acids: CASTSGRDYGYTF. The CDR3 DNA is TGTGCCAGCACGAGCGGGCGTGACTATGGCTACACCTTC.

This clonotype was seen at least ten times. CDR3 nucleotide sequence: TGTGCCAGCAGCCCCATCAGTAAGAACACTGAAGCTTTCTTT. It codes for CASSPISKNTEAFF. The chain has TRBV12-3 or TRBV12-4 and TRBJ1-1, with unresolved D. The V end was cut by 6 bases, the J end by 1 base, with 12 bases between. The CDR3 is 14 residues long.

Worth noting for this clonotype: The junction differs from germline at one of its ends, possibly a read error. This chain connects TRBV6-1 to TRBJ2-1; 9 positions agree with TRBD1. CDR3 size: 15 residues. Looked up from germline, CDR1 is MNHNS and CDR2 is SASEGT. The CDR3 region has the DNA TGTGCCAGCAGTGAGACAGGGGGACCTCAAGAGACCCAGTTATTC. It encodes CASSETGGPQETQLF.

Ten or more counts support this clonotype. This chain joins TRBV28 and TRBJ2-7; no clear D gene. The germline V and J ends were trimmed by 3 bases and 1 base, with 7 bases remaining between them. This CDR3 is 13 amino acids long. Looked up from germline, CDR1 is MDHEN and CDR2 is SYDVKM. The CDR3 spells CASSFSDSYEQYF. DNA of the CDR3: TGTGCCAGCAGTTTTAGTGATTCCTACGAGCAGTACTTC.

There are many counts of this clonotype. CDR3 DNA: TGTGCCAGCAGTTTATCGGGGCCGAATGAAAAACTGTTTTTT. Its protein is CASSLSGPNEKLFF. The chain recombines TRBV27 with TRBJ1-4; tentatively, D is TRBD1 (5 bases). With 0 bases removed from V and 5 bases from J, the gap between germline ends came to 7 bases. The CDR3 covers 14 residues. CDR1 is MNHEY, CDR2 SMNVEV, per germline (reference sequence).

Comment on this clonotype: One end of the junction fails to match germline, which may point to a read error. This rearrangement joins TRBV28 to TRBJ1-6, with D maybe TRBD1 (5 bases). The CDR3 has 12 residues. The V gene's germline CDR1 is MDHEN and CDR2 SYDVKM. The CDR3: CAIRQPNSHLHF. The DNA for the CDR3 is TGTGCCATTCGACAGCCCAATTCACACCTCCACTTT. Combining the CDR3 with reference TRBV28 and TRBJ1-6 gives the whole variable domain DVKVTQSSRYLVKRTGEKVFLECVQDMDHENMFWYRQDPGLGLRLIYFSYDVKMKEKGDIPEGYSVSREKKERFSLILESASTNQTSMYLCAIRQPNSHLHFGNGTRLTVT.

This clonotype was counted at least ten times. The chain uses TRBV20-1 and TRBJ1-1; 10 bases agree with TRBD1. Losses at the gene ends were 6 bases for V and 8 bases for J; bases not matched to a gene: 9. Per germline, CDR1 DFQATT and CDR2 SNEGSKA (reference sequence). The CDR3 has 13 residues. For the CDR3, the DNA is TGCAGTGCCCCCAAGACAGGGGGCGCGGAAGCTTTCTTT. Translated, it gives CSAPKTGGAEAFF.

The rearrangement links TRBV5-4 to TRBJ1-2; a possible D gene is TRBD1 (6 bases). The germline V gene encodes CDR1 SGHNT and CDR2 YYREEE (reference sequence). Trimming pared 3 bases from V and 6 bases from J, leaving 12 bases between. The CDR3 runs to 13 residues. The CDR3 spells CASSSQGRNGYTF. The CDR3 DNA sequence: TGTGCCAGCAGCTCACAGGGTAGAAATGGCTACACCTTC.

This clonotype showed up many times. The chain combines TRBV20-1 with TRBJ1-6; 8 bases are shared with TRBD1. CDR1 and CDR2 from the germline V gene are DFQATT and SNEGSKA (reference sequence). CDR3 length equals 13 residues. J gave up 8 bases and V 6 bases, and 6 bases lay outside the gene matches. The CDR3 region has the DNA TGCAGTGCCAATCAGGGGGCTGATTCACCCCTCCACTTT. This sequence encodes CSANQGADSPLHF.

With regard to this clonotype: A much bigger clone sits one base away, suggesting this may be a read error. V usage is TRBV14 and J usage is TRBJ2-3; 8 bases are a match to TRBD1. CDR1 and CDR2 from the germline V gene are SGHDN and FVKESK. V lost 5 bases to trimming and J lost 9 bases; unmatched junction nucleotides: 13. The CDR3 has 15 residues. DNA of the CDR3: TGTGCCAGCAGCGAAGGCGTCACAGGGGGAGAAACGCAGTATTTT. Its translation: CASSEGVTGGETQYF.

The sample holds many counts of this clonotype. The gene calls are TRBV7-2 and TRBJ1-2; D possibly corresponds to TRBD1 (6 bases). Trimming stripped 2 bases from V and 5 bases from J, with 12 bases between. Germline V gene data show CDR1 as SGHTA and CDR2 as FQGNSA. CDR3 length equals 14 residues. Here the CDR3 reads CASSLTEGGYGYTF. For the CDR3, the DNA is TGTGCCAGCAGCTTAACCGAGGGGGGGTATGGCTACACCTTC.

The chain is built from TRBV20-1 and TRBJ2-5; tentative D call: TRBD2 (6 bases). The CDR3 runs 16 residues. V was pared by 4 bases and J by 5 bases, with 23 bases between. Germline CDR1 and CDR2: DFQATT and SNEGSKA (reference sequence). In DNA, the CDR3 is TGCAGTGCTACCACCGGCAGGGAATGTGCGGGGGAGACCCAGTACTTC. Amino acids: CSATTGRECAGETQYF.

The chain joins TRBV6-2 or TRBV6-3 to TRBJ2-1; tentatively, D is TRBD2 (6 bases). V lost 7 bases to trimming and J lost 6 bases, with 13 bases between them. Per germline, CDR1 MNHEY and CDR2 SVGEGT. This CDR3 spans 13 amino acids. CDR3 residues: CASNCETSNEQFF. CDR3 DNA sequence: TGTGCCAGCAATTGTGAGACTAGCAATGAGCAGTTCTTC.

Worth noting for this clonotype: A read error may explain this, as a much larger clone is one base away. V and J are TRBV25-1 and TRBJ2-5, with 8 bases fitting TRBD1. This CDR3 contains 15 residues. The germline CDR1 and CDR2 sequences are MGHDK and SYGVNS. Unmatched junction bases numbered 3, after V lost 3 bases and J lost 0 bases. The DNA for the CDR3 is TGTGCCAGCAGTGAGAACAGGGGGTACCAAGAGACCCAGTACTTC. Amino acid sequence: CASSENRGYQETQYF.

The chain recombines TRBV30 with TRBJ2-4; D may be TRBD2 (5 bases). Trimming pared 4 bases from V and 0 bases from J, leaving 10 bases between. The germline V gene encodes CDR1 GTSNPN and CDR2 SVGIG (reference sequence). CDR3 length: 14 amino acids. The CDR3 protein is CAWTRLLAKNIQYF. The CDR3, as DNA: TGTGCCTGGACTCGACTATTAGCCAAAAACATTCAGTACTTC.

This clonotype appeared many times. This chain connects TRBV6-2 or TRBV6-3 to TRBJ2-1; D remains unclear. The V and J ends lost 0 bases and 5 bases respectively, with 5 bases between them. CDR1 is MNHEY, CDR2 SVGEGT, per germline. CDR3 length equals 13 residues. The CDR3 DNA reads as TGTGCCAGCAGTTACTCTTTCCACAATGAGCAGTTCTTC. Translated, it gives CASSYSFHNEQFF.

This clonotype was recorded at least ten times. The J gene is TRBJ2-3, the V gene TRBV28; 10 positions match TRBD2. Germline values: CDR1 MDHEN, CDR2 SYDVKM. This CDR3 contains 16 residues. Germline trimming cut 6 bases from V and 2 bases from J; bases unmatched to any gene: 8. CDR3 nucleotide sequence: TGTGCCAGCAGATCTAGCGGGAGATGGGACACAGATACGCAGTATTTT. Protein sequence: CASRSSGRWDTDTQYF.

As regards this clonotype: One end of the junction fails to match germline, which may point to a read error. This rearrangement joins TRBV6-5 to TRBJ1-5; D gene ambiguous. The CDR3 runs 14 residues. The germline V gene encodes CDR1 MNHEY and CDR2 SVGAGI. For the CDR3, the DNA is TGTGACAGCAATGAGATATATAGCAATCAGCCCCAGCATTTT. As protein: CDSNEIYSNQPQHF.